This TCR beta chain was identified in a study of blood T cell repertoires in COVID-19. The CDR3 runs to 14 residues. Per the germline V gene, CDR1 is SNHLY and CDR2 is FYNNEI. J lost 7 bases, V lost 6 bases, and 8 bases had no gene match. Measured with immunoSEQ multiplex PCR; TCRdb has only the in-frame clones, and not every one. The profile shows some 530,000 clones, around 85% of them singletons. This sequence joins TRBV2 and TRBJ1-5; 8 nucleotides match TRBD1. Sequences were obtained from PBMCs or T cells enriched from blood (not recorded which). This TCR was recovered from an older woman who had recovered from COVID-19. CDR3 sequence (DNA): TGTGCCAGCAGCTTTAAGGACAGGGACCAGCCCCAGCATTTT. This sequence encodes CASSFKDRDQPQHF.